This is a list of T cell receptor beta chains from one sample in a study of cytotoxic CD8 clonotypes in ibrutinib-treated CLL. Here immunoSEQ multiplex PCR was the method, and the copy in TCRdb shows in-frame clones only, minus some. The repertoire holds about 200,000 clones, with around 72% as singletons. The specimen was PBMCs, collected after 24 months of ibrutinib treatment. The receptors derive from a human donor with chronic lymphocytic leukemia. Both conserved end residues are part of each CDR3. A D gene is named only where the DNA matches it firmly. Clone size is given for some rows only: seen once, a few or many times, or a class if the clone is expanded.

>TRBJ2-5|-|-|TRBV27
CASSLTGLETQYF
TGTGCCAGCAGTCTAACAGGGTTGGAGACCCAGTACTTC
>TRBJ2-3|-|-|TRBV5-4
CASSLGSPDTQYF
TGTGCCAGCAGCTTAGGGAGTCCAGATACGCAGTATTTT
>TRBJ1-5|-|-|TRBV4-1
CASSQEGVGPQHF
TGCGCCAGCAGCCAAGAGGGCGTTGGGCCCCAGCATTTT
>TRBJ2-1|-|TRBD2|TRBV18
CASSPRWGGGSYNEQFF
TGTGCCAGCTCACCACGTTGGGGGGGTGGCTCCTACAATGAGCAGTTCTTC
>TRBJ2-7|-|-|TRBV15
CATSPLRGPTGEQYF
TGTGCCACCAGCCCATTGCGGGGACCCACGGGGGAGCAGTACTTC
>TRBJ2-2|-|-|TRBV27
CASRQEWDTGELFF
TGTGCCAGCCGCCAAGAGTGGGACACCGGGGAGCTGTTTTTT
>TRBJ1-4|-|TRBD1|TRBV9
CASSPGGQGAEKLFF
TGTGCCAGCAGCCCCGGGGGGCAGGGGGCTGAAAAACTGTTTTTT
>TRBJ2-7|-|-|TRBV2
CASSGAESSYEQYF
TGTGCCAGCAGCGGAGCGGAGAGCTCCTACGAGCAGTACTTC
>TRBJ2-7|-|-|TRBV27
CASSLDTSYEQYF
TGTGCCAGCAGTTTAGACACCTCCTACGAGCAGTACTTC
>TRBJ2-3|-|-|TRBV29-1
CSVEDPADSTDTQYF
TGCAGCGTTGAAGACCCAGCGGATAGCACAGATACGCAGTATTTT
>TRBJ1-2|-|TRBD1|TRBV2
CASSAQGTAYGYTF
TGTGCCAGCAGTGCCCAGGGGACAGCCTATGGCTACACCTTC
>TRBJ2-3|-|TRBD2|TRBV7-8
CASSLGLAGGDAQYF
TGTGCCAGCAGCTTAGGACTAGCGGGAGGAGACGCGCAGTATTTT
>TRBJ1-5|-|-|TRBV2
CASSDQGPQHF
TGTGCCAGCAGTGATCAGGGGCCCCAGCATTTT
>TRBJ2-3|few|-|TRBV7-9
CASSPSYTQYF
TGTGCCAGCAGCCCAAGTTATACGCAGTATTTT
>TRBJ1-5|few|TRBD1|TRBV12-5
CASGLAEYRGLSNQPQHF
TGTGCTAGTGGTTTGGCCGAATACAGGGGGCTAAGCAATCAGCCCCAGCATTTT
>TRBJ1-3|-|-|TRBV2
CASRNREFGNTIYF
TGTGCCAGCAGAAACAGGGAATTTGGAAACACCATATATTTT
>TRBJ1-2|-|-|TRBV5-6
CASSDTQAGYFYGYTF
TGTGCCAGCAGCGATACTCAAGCAGGGTATTTCTATGGCTACACCTTC
>TRBJ2-1|-|TRBD2|TRBV2
CASSEEVTSGSDEQFF
TGTGCCAGCAGTGAAGAGGTTACTAGCGGGAGTGATGAGCAGTTCTTC
>TRBJ1-2|few|TRBD1|TRBV5-4
CASSWTGTAYGYTF
TGTGCCAGCAGCTGGACTGGGACAGCCTATGGCTACACCTTC
>TRBJ1-2|few|-|TRBV18
CASSPSLQGSDGYTF
TGTGCCAGCTCCCCGTCCCTACAGGGTTCTGATGGCTACACCTTC
>TRBJ1-2|-|-|TRBV2
CAISPGGALGYTF
TGTGCCATCTCTCCGGGAGGGGCACTGGGCTACACCTTC
>TRBJ2-7|few|-|TRBV10-3
CAISLSASYEQYF
TGTGCCATCAGTTTGTCAGCTTCCTACGAGCAGTACTTC
>TRBJ2-1|-|TRBD2|TRBV11-2
CASSLAGGYNEQFF
TGTGCCAGCAGCTTAGCGGGAGGCTACAATGAGCAGTTCTTC
>TRBJ2-7|once|-|TRBV7-9
CASSLALKGGGLSYEQYF
TGTGCCAGCAGCTTAGCTCTGAAGGGGGGAGGGCTCTCCTACGAGCAGTACTTC
>TRBJ2-1|-|TRBD2|TRBV7-2
CASSLDGVSGSQNEQFF
TGTGCCAGCAGCTTAGACGGAGTTAGCGGGAGTCAGAATGAGCAGTTCTTC
>TRBJ2-7|-|-|TRBV28
CASSGRLGGSSYEQYF
TGTGCCAGCAGTGGGAGACTCGGGGGCAGCTCCTACGAGCAGTACTTC
>TRBJ2-3|-|-|TRBV20-1
CSARLLGTQYF
TGCAGTGCTAGACTACTCGGTACGCAGTATTTT
>TRBJ2-7|few|-|TRBV19
CATRRHIGPYEQYF
TGTGCCACCCGGCGGCATATCGGGCCCTACGAGCAGTACTTC
>TRBJ1-1|-|-|TRBV15
CATRQTGFHTEAFF
TGTGCCACCAGGCAAACAGGGTTTCACACTGAAGCTTTCTTT
>TRBJ1-5|-|TRBD1|TRBV15
CATSRGDRVGQPQHF
TGTGCCACCAGCAGAGGGGACAGGGTAGGTCAGCCCCAGCATTTT
>TRBJ2-3|-|TRBD2|TRBV27
CASSTGLAGGADTQYF
TGTGCCAGCAGTACGGGACTAGCGGGAGGAGCAGATACGCAGTATTTT
>TRBJ1-1|-|-|TRBV7-9
CASSLGGGEAFF
TGTGCCAGCAGCTTGGGAGGAGGTGAAGCTTTCTTT
>TRBJ2-7|-|-|TRBV6-4
CASSVSAGTYEQYF
TGTGCCAGCAGTGTTTCAGCGGGTACCTACGAGCAGTACTTC
>TRBJ1-2|-|-|TRBV4-2
CASSQVTDYGYTF
TGTGCCAGCAGCCAAGTGACAGACTATGGCTACACCTTC
>TRBJ2-7|-|-|TRBV10-2
CASSDGGIYEQYF
TGCGCCAGCAGTGACGGGGGCATCTACGAGCAGTACTTC
>TRBJ2-1|-|-|TRBV6-5
CASSYMQNNEQFF
TGTGCCAGCAGTTATATGCAGAACAATGAGCAGTTCTTC
>TRBJ2-7|-|TRBD2|TRBV9
CASSPTSGRSPDYEQYF
TGTGCCAGCAGCCCAACTAGCGGGAGATCGCCCGACTACGAGCAGTACTTC
>TRBJ2-3|once|TRBD2|TRBV19
CASSIAGGARSDTQYF
TGTGCCAGTAGTATCGCGGGAGGCGCCCGTTCAGATACGCAGTATTTT
>TRBJ2-5|-|-|TRBV19
CASSISGWGETQYF
TGTGCCAGTAGTATCTCCGGTTGGGGAGAGACCCAGTACTTC
>TRBJ2-7|-|-|TRBV18
CASSPERYGPGVEQYF
TGTGCCAGCTCACCGGAAAGGTACGGACCCGGCGTCGAGCAGTACTTC
>TRBJ2-3|-|TRBD2|TRBV6-5
CASSYGTSEDTQYF
TGTGCCAGCAGTTACGGGACTAGCGAAGATACGCAGTATTTT
>TRBJ1-2|few|-|TRBV6-1
CASSESLRSGDSGGYTF
TGTGCCAGCAGTGAAAGTCTTCGGTCAGGGGATTCAGGAGGCTACACCTTC
>TRBJ2-2|few|TRBD2|TRBV2
CASSPTSGNTGELFF
TGTGCCAGCAGCCCGACTAGCGGGAACACCGGGGAGCTGTTTTTT
>TRBJ1-1|-|TRBD1|TRBV5-1
CASSFRTGDMNTEAFF
TGCGCCAGCAGCTTCAGGACAGGAGATATGAACACTGAAGCTTTCTTT
>TRBJ2-7|-|TRBD2|TRBV27
CASSLGGSRYEQYF
TGTGCCAGCAGTTTGGGCGGGAGCCGCTACGAGCAGTACTTC
>TRBJ1-1|few|-|TRBV2
CASSEEMNTEAFF
TGTGCCAGCAGTGAAGAGATGAACACTGAAGCTTTCTTT
>TRBJ2-7|-|-|TRBV30
CAWSLRWELEQYF
TGTGCCTGGAGTTTACGATGGGAGCTCGAACAGTACTTC
>TRBJ2-7|-|TRBD1|TRBV7-9
CASSYPDRGVEQYF
TGTGCCAGCAGCTACCCGGACAGGGGAGTCGAGCAGTACTTC
>TRBJ1-5|few|-|TRBV25-1
CASSELEGQPQHF
TGTGCCAGCAGTGAACTAGAAGGTCAGCCCCAGCATTTT
>TRBJ1-1|-|-|TRBV14
CASSPLEDTEAFF
TGTGCCAGCAGCCCCCTTGAGGACACTGAAGCTTTCTTT
>TRBJ2-1|-|TRBD2|TRBV29-1
CSGTSGSPSYNEQFF
TGCAGCGGGACTAGCGGGAGCCCCTCCTACAATGAGCAGTTCTTC
>TRBJ2-7|few|TRBD2|TRBV18
CASSRLTSGSSYEQYF
TGTGCCAGCTCACGGCTGACTAGCGGGAGCTCCTACGAGCAGTACTTC
>TRBJ2-3|-|-|TRBV5-4
CASSLADLRTWDTDTQYF
TGTGCCAGCAGCTTGGCGGACTTGAGGACTTGGGACACAGATACGCAGTATTTT